This TCR beta chain emerged from a study of blood T cells in healthy people across ages. The table lists this clonotype with a few counts. The germline V and J ends were trimmed by 1 base and 3 bases, with 15 bases remaining between them. The V gene's germline CDR1 is SGHTA and CDR2 FQGNSA. The CDR3 consists of 16 residues. A second PCR, run for about 6 to 11 cycles, used a sample-barcoded 5' primer plus a J-beta primer mix. TCRdb passed the 5' RACE reads through MiXCR, listing each CDR3 protein once. The sample yields roughly 1,800,000 distinct CDR3 sequences, just under 50% seen once. The chain recombines TRBV7-2 with TRBJ1-2, with D unclear. The sample taken for sequencing was blood. This clonotype was obtained from a woman in her thirties or forties in good health. The CDR3 spells CASSLVKALKHYGYTF. CDR3 DNA sequence: TGTGCCAGCAGCTTAGTGAAGGCGTTGAAGCACTATGGCTACACCTTC. The whole variable domain, remainder taken from reference TRBV7-2 and TRBJ1-2, is GAGVSQSPSNKVTEKGKDVELRCDPISGHTALYWYRQSLGQGLEFLIYFQGNSAPDKSGLPSDRFSAERTGGSVSTLTIQRTQQEDSAVYLCASSLVKALKHYGYTFGSGTRLTVV.